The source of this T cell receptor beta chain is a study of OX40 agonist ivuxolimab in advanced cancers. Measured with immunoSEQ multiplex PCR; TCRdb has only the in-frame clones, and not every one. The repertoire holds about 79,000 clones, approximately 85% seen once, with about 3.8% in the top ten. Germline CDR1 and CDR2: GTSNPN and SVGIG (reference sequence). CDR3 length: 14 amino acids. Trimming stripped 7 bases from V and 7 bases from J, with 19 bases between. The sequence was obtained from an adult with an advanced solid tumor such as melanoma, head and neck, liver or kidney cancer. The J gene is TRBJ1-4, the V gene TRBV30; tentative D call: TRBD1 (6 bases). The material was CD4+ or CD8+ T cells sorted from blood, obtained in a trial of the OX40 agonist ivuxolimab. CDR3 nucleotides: TGTGCCTCTGAGAGGACAGAAAGTTTTGAAAAACTGTTTTTT. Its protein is CASERTESFEKLFF.